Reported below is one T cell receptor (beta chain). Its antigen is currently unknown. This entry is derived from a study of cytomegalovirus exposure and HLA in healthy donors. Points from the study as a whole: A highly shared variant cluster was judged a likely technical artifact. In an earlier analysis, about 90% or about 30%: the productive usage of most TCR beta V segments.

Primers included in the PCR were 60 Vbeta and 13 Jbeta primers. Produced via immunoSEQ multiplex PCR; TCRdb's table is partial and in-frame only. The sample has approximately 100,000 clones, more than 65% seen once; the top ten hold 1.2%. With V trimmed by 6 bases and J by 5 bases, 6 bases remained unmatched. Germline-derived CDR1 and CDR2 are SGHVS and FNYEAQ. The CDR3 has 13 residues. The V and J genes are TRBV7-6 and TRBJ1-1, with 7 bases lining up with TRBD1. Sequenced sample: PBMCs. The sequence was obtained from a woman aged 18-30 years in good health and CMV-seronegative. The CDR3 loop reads CASSPQGRTEAFF. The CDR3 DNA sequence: TGTGCCAGCAGTCCACAGGGGAGAACTGAAGCTTTCTTT.